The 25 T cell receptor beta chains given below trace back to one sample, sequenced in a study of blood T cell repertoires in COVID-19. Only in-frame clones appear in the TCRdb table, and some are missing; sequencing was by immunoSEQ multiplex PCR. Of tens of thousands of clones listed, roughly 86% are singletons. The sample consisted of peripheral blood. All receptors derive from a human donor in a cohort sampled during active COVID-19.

CDR3 bases: TGCGCCAGCAGCTCGAGGACAGCTAGCACAGATACGCAGTATTTT. Its protein is CASSSRTASTDTQYF. The chain couples TRBV5-1 to TRBJ2-3; possible D gene TRBD1, 6 bases. Trimming took 3 bases from V and 0 from J, leaving 11 bases between them. This CDR3 has 15 residues. The germline V gene has CDR1 SGHRS and CDR2 YFSETQ.

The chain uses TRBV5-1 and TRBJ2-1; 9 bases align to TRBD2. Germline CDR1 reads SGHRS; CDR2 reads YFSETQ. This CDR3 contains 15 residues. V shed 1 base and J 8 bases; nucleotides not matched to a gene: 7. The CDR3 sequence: CASSLNSGSTDEQFF. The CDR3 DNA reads TGCGCCAGCAGCTTGAATAGCGGGAGTACAGATGAGCAGTTCTTC.

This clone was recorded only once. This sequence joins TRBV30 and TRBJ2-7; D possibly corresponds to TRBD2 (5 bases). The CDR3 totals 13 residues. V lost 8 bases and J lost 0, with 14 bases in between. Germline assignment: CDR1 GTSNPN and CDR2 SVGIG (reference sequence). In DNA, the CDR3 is TGTGCCAGAGAGAGCGGTAGCTCCTACGAGCAGTACTTC. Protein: CARESGSSYEQYF.

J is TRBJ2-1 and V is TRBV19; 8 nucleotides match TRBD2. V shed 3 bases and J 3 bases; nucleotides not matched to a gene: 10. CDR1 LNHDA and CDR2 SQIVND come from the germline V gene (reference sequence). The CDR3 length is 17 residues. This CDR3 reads CASSMRREETRYNEQFF. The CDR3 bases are TGTGCCAGTAGTATGAGGCGGGAGGAAACGCGCTACAATGAGCAGTTCTTC. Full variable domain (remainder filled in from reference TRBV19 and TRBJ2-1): DGGITQSPKYLFRKEGQNVTLSCEQNLNHDAMYWYRQDPGQGLRLIYYSQIVNDFQKGDIAEGYSVSREKKESFPLTVTSAQKNPTAFYLCASSMRREETRYNEQFFGPGTRLTVL.

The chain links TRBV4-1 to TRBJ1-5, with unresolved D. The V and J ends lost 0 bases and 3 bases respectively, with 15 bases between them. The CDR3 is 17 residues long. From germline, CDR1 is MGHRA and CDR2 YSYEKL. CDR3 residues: CASSQERGGLNNQPQHF. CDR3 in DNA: TGCGCCAGCAGCCAAGAAAGAGGCGGACTGAACAATCAGCCCCAGCATTTT.

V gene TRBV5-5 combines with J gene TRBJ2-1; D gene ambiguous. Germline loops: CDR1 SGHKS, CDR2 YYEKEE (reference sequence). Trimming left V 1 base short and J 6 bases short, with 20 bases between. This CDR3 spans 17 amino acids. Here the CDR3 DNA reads TGTGCCAGCAGCTTGTCTATCTGGTCCTCCCTAACCAATGAGCAGTTCTTC. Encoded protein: CASSLSIWSSLTNEQFF.

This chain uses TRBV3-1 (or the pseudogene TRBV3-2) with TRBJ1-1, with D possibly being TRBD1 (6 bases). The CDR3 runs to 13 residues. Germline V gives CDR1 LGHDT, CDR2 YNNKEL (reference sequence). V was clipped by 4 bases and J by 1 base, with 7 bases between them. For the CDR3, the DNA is TGTGCCAGCAGCCCAGGGGAGAACACTGAAGCTTTCTTT. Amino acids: CASSPGENTEAFF.

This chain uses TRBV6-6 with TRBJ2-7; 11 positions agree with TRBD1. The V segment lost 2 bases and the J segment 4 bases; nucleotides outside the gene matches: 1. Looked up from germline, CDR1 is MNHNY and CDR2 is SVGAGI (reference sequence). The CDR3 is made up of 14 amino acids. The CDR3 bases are TGTGCCAGCAGTTACCGGGACAGGGGGTACGAGCAGTACTTC. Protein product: CASSYRDRGYEQYF.

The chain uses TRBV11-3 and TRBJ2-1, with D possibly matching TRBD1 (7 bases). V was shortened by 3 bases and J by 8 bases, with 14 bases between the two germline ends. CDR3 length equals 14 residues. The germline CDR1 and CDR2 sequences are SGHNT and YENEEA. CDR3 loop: CASSLQGEEDEQFF. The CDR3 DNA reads TGTGCCAGCAGCTTGCAGGGGGAGGAGGATGAGCAGTTCTTC. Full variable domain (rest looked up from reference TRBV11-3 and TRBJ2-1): EAGVVQSPRYKIIEKKQPVAFWCNPISGHNTLYWYLQNLGQGPELLIRYENEEAVDDSQLPKDRFSAERLKGVDSTLKIQPAELGDSAVYLCASSLQGEEDEQFFGPGTRLTVL.

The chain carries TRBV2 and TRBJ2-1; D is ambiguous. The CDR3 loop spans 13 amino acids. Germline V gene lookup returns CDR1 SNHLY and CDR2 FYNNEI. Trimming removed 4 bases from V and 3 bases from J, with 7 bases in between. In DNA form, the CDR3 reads TGTGCCAGCAGTGGCGAAAACTACAATGAGCAGTTCTTC. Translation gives CASSGENYNEQFF.

The DNA for the CDR3 is TGTGCCAGTAGTACCCCTATTAGAGTGAACACTGAAGCTTTCTTT. Translating it yields CASSTPIRVNTEAFF. The chain has TRBV19 and TRBJ1-1; D unresolved. Per germline, CDR1 LNHDA and CDR2 SQIVND (reference sequence). Trimming cost V 4 bases and J 0 bases, with 12 bases left between them. The CDR3 consists of 15 residues.

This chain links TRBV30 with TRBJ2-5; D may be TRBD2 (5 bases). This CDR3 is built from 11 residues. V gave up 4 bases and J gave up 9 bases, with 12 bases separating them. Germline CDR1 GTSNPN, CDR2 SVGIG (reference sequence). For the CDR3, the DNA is TGTGCCTGGACTCACTTGGAGGCCCAGTACTTC. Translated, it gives CAWTHLEAQYF.

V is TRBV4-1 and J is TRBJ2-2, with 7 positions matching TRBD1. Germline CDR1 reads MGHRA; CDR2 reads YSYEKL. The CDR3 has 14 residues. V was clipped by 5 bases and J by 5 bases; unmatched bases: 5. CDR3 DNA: TGCGCCAGCAGCTCCCAGGGACAGACCGGGGAGCTGTTTTTT. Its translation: CASSSQGQTGELFF.

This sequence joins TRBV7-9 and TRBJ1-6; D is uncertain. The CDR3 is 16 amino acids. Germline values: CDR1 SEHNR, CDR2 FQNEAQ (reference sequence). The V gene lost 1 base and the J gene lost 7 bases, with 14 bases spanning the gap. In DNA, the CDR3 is TGTGCCAGCAGCTTAGGCCCGGGGTCAATGAATTCACCCCTCCACTTT. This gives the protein CASSLGPGSMNSPLHF.

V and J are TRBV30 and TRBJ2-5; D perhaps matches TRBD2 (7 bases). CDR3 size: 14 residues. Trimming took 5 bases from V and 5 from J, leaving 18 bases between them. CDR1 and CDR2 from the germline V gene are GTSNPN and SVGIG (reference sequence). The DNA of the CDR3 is TGTGCCTGGGCCTTAAAGGGGGGGCTGGAGACCCAGTACTTC. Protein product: CAWALKGGLETQYF.

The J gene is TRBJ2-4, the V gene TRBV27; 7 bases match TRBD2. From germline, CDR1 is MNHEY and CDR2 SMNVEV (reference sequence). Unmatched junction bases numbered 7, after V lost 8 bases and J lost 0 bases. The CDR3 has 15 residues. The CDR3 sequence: CASSQLAAAKNIQYF. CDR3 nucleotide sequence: TGTGCCAGCTCTCAGCTAGCGGCAGCCAAAAACATTCAGTACTTC.

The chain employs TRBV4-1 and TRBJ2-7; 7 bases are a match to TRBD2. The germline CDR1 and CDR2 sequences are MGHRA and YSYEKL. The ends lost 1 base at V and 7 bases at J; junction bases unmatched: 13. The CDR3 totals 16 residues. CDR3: CASSQVGRELRREQYF. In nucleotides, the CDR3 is TGCGCCAGCAGCCAAGTTGGGCGGGAGCTCCGTCGGGAGCAGTACTTC.

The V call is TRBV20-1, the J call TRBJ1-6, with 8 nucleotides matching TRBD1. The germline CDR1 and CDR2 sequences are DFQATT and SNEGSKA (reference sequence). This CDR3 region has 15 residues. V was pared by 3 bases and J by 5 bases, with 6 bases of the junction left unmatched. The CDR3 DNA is TGCAGTGCTAGTGCCGGGACAGGAGATAATTCACCCCTCCACTTT. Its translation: CSASAGTGDNSPLHF.

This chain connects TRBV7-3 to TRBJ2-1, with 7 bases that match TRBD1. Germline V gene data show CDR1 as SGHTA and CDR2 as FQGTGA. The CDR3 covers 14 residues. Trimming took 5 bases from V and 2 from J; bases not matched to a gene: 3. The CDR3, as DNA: TGTGCCAGCAGCCTGGGACAGCCCTACAATGAGCAGTTCTTC. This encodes CASSLGQPYNEQFF.

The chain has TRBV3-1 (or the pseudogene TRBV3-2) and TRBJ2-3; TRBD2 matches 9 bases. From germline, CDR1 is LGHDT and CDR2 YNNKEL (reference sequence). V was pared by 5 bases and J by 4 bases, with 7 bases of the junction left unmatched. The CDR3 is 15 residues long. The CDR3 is CASSDRLADSDTQYF. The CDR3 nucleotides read TGTGCCAGCAGCGATCGACTAGCGGATTCAGATACGCAGTATTTT.

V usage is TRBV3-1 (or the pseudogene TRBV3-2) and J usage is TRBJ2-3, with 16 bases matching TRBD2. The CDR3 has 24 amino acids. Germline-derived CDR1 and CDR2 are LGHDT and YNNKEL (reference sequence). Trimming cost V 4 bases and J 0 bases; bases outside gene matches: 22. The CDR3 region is CASSLTPGLAGGPSGWASTDTQYF. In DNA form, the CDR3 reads TGTGCCAGCAGCCTAACCCCGGGACTAGCGGGAGGGCCCTCTGGGTGGGCTAGCACAGATACGCAGTATTTT.

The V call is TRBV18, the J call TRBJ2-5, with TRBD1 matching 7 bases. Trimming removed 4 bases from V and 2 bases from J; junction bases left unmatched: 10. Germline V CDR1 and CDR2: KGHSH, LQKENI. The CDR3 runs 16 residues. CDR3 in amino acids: CASSRYMKQGQETQYF. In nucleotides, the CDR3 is TGTGCCAGCTCACGTTACATGAAACAGGGGCAAGAGACCCAGTACTTC.

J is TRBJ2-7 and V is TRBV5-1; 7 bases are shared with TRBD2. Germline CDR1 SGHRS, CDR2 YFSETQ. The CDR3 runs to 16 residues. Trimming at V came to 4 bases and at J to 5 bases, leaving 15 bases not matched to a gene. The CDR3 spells CASSEEGGRARDEQYF. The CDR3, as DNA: TGCGCCAGCAGCGAGGAGGGCGGGAGAGCTAGAGACGAGCAGTACTTC.

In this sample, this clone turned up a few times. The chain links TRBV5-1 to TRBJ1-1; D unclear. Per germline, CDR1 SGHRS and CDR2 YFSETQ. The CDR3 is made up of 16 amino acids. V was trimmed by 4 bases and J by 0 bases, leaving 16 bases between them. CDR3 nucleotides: TGCGCCAGCAGCCCACACTCAGGCCAGATGAACACTGAAGCTTTCTTT. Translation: CASSPHSGQMNTEAFF.

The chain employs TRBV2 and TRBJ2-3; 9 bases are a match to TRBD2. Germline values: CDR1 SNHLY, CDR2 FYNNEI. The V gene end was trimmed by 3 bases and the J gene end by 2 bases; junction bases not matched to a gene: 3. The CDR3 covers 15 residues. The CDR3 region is CASSEREGPTDTQYF. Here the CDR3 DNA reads TGTGCCAGCAGTGAGCGGGAGGGCCCCACAGATACGCAGTATTTT.